This TCR beta chain is drawn from a study of radiotherapy plus CTLA-4 blockade in lung cancer. Comments on this clone: Its antigen remains unidentified.

The V and J ends lost 7 bases and 7 bases respectively, with 25 bases between them. This CDR3 region has 15 residues. Germline V CDR1 and CDR2: SQVTM, ANQGSEA. Study-level points and caveats: Interferon-beta, together with early blood T cell clone dynamics, reportedly best predicted response.

TCRdb keeps only in-frame clones here, not all; method: immunoSEQ multiplex PCR. The sample holds approximately 40,000 clones, 80% to 90% seen once. CTLA-4 blockade with ipilimumab, together with focal radiation, was given to patients with chemo-refractory metastatic non-small-cell lung cancer. This sequence originates from a human donor with non-small cell lung cancer whose response to radiotherapy plus ipilimumab could not be evaluated. The material sequenced was peripheral blood, taken from a patient treated with radiotherapy plus ipilimumab. This chain links TRBV29-1 with TRBJ2-5; a weak D match, TRBD2 (6 bases). CDR3 in DNA: TGCAGCGGGACTATTAGCAGCCCGCAGTCGGGGACCCAGTACTTC. Residues: CSGTISSPQSGTQYF. The variable domain in full, with the rest retrieved from reference TRBV29-1 and TRBJ2-5, is SAVISQKPSRDICQRGTSLTIQCQVDSQVTMMFWYRQQPGQSLTLIATANQGSEATYESGFVIDKFPISRPNLTFSTLTVSNMSPEDSSIYLCSGTISSPQSGTQYFGPGTRLLVL.